This T cell receptor (beta chain) was sequenced during a study of blood T cell repertoires in COVID-19. Across the whole study: Samples came from the United States, Italy and Spain, spanning acute and convalescent COVID-19.

This CDR3 region has 16 residues. The V end lost 6 bases, the J end lost 2 bases, and 17 bases lay between the germline ends. Germline assignment: CDR1 KGHSH and CDR2 LQKENI. As handled by the study authors: Researchers report that nucleated cell counts were estimated from reference gene primer amplification. Assay used: immunoSEQ multiplex PCR; TCRdb lists only in-frame clones, some missing. Clonal size and the V and J genes are those of that table, whereas D and trimming came from the DNA. The sample includes roughly 190,000 clones, more than 75% of them seen just once. The TCR originated in a woman in her 50s with active or convalescent COVID-19. The V gene is TRBV18, the J gene TRBJ1-3, with D tentatively TRBD1 (5 bases). The source material was peripheral blood. The CDR3, as DNA: TGTGCCAGCTCCCAGACCCCAGGGAACACTGGAAACACCATATATTTT. Translation: CASSQTPGNTGNTIYF.